Listed below are T cell receptor beta chains from one sample, sequenced in a study of a mutant IDH1 vaccine in newly diagnosed glioma. The method was immunoSEQ multiplex PCR; TCRdb's version includes in-frame clones alone and lacks a portion of them. The profile shows roughly 70,000 clones, roughly 83% of them singletons. No antigen has been assigned to these receptors. The source material was PBMCs, sampled from a glioma patient whose treatment included an IDH1 peptide vaccine. Source of these receptors: a woman between 45 and 60 years old with glioma. Both conserved end residues are part of each CDR3. A D gene is named only where the DNA matches it firmly. Some rows have no size entry. The others give once, few or many, or a class for an expanded clone.

size	V	J	D	length	CDR3	DNA
.	TRBV6-5	TRBJ1-2	.	13	CASSFRQGYGYTF	TGTGCCAGCAGTTTCCGTCAGGGGTATGGCTACACCTTC
few	TRBV29-1	TRBJ2-7	.	11	CSVGGQIEQYF	TGCAGCGTCGGTGGACAAATCGAGCAGTACTTC
.	TRBV7-2	TRBJ2-3	TRBD2	15	CASRPSGGAADTQYF	TGTGCCAGCAGACCTAGCGGGGGGGCCGCGGATACGCAGTATTTT
.	TRBV5-1	TRBJ2-5	TRBD1	16	CASSLTAGQGFETQYF	TGCGCCAGCAGCTTGACCGCAGGACAGGGTTTTGAGACCCAGTACTTC
.	TRBV9	TRBJ2-7	.	15	CASSVGPREPYEQYF	TGTGCCAGCAGCGTAGGGCCAAGGGAACCCTACGAGCAGTACTTC
.	TRBV6-1	TRBJ1-5	.	13	CASSNREGQPQHF	TGTGCCAGCAGTAACAGGGAAGGGCAGCCCCAGCATTTT
once	TRBV4-3	TRBJ2-5	.	15	CASSQDWGGQETQYF	TGCGCCAGCAGCCAAGATTGGGGGGGCCAGGAGACCCAGTACTTC
.	TRBV30	TRBJ2-1	.	12	CAWSVLYNEQFF	TGTGCCTGGAGTGTACTCTACAATGAGCAGTTCTTC
.	TRBV28	TRBJ2-7	TRBD1	15	CASSGTDRGLYEQYF	TGTGCCAGCAGTGGAACCGACAGGGGACTCTACGAGCAGTACTTC
.	TRBV5-1	TRBJ2-3	TRBD2	14	CASTSGGRADTQYF	TGCGCCAGCACTAGCGGGGGGAGGGCAGATACGCAGTATTTT
few	TRBV28	TRBJ1-2	.	14	CASRRGGDNYGYTF	TGTGCCAGCCGTCGTGGCGGAGACAACTATGGCTACACCTTC
.	TRBV2	TRBJ2-5	.	10	CASRGLSQYF	TGTGCCAGCAGGGGGCTGTCCCAGTACTTC
.	TRBV14	TRBJ2-3	TRBD1	18	CASSYDRGIMPPTDTQYF	TGTGCCAGCAGTTATGACAGGGGAATTATGCCCCCCACAGATACGCAGTATTTT
.	TRBV6-1	TRBJ2-7	.	13	CASNWGTSYEQYF	TGTGCCAGCAACTGGGGGACCTCCTACGAGCAGTACTTC
.	TRBV6-1	TRBJ1-1	.	15	CASSLGSQGDTEAFF	TGTGCCAGCAGTTTGGGAAGCCAGGGCGACACTGAAGCTTTCTTT
.	TRBV19	TRBJ2-3	.	15	CASEETGGSADTQYF	TGTGCCAGCGAAGAGACGGGCGGAAGCGCAGATACGCAGTATTTT
few	TRBV4-1	TRBJ1-4	.	13	CASSQDRSEKLFF	TGCGCCAGCAGCCAAGATCGTTCGGAAAAACTGTTTTTT
.	TRBV10-3	TRBJ1-1	TRBD1	12	CAIGQGGTEAFF	TGTGCCATCGGACAGGGGGGGACTGAAGCTTTCTTT
.	TRBV5-1	TRBJ1-2	TRBD1	14	CASSTGTGDYGYTF	TGCGCCAGCAGCACCGGGACAGGGGACTATGGCTACACCTTC
.	TRBV4-1	TRBJ1-2	TRBD1	16	CASSQEGEGAYYGYTF	TGCGCCAGCAGCCAAGAAGGGGAGGGGGCCTACTATGGCTACACCTTC
.	TRBV5-1	TRBJ2-7	.	13	CASSLGQGEEQYF	TGCGCCAGCAGCTTGGGGCAGGGTGAAGAGCAGTACTTC
.	TRBV5-1	TRBJ2-5	TRBD2	19	CASSFSHGTSGGAGETQYF	TGCGCCAGCAGTTTCTCCCACGGGACTAGCGGGGGGGCCGGAGAGACCCAGTACTTC
once	TRBV13	TRBJ2-7	TRBD1	14	CASSLPDRESEQYF	TGTGCCAGCAGCTTACCGGACAGGGAGAGCGAGCAGTACTTC
.	TRBV6-6	TRBJ2-5	.	14	CASNPPGRQETQYF	TGTGCCAGCAATCCACCGGGCCGCCAAGAGACCCAGTACTTC
.	TRBV2	TRBJ2-5	.	14	CASKNAAWKETQYF	TGTGCCAGCAAGAATGCGGCCTGGAAAGAGACCCAGTACTTC
.	TRBV4-2	TRBJ2-5	.	15	CASSQEDSHRETQYF	TGTGCCAGCAGCCAAGAGGACAGCCACCGGGAGACCCAGTACTTC
.	TRBV7-9	TRBJ1-6	TRBD1	17	CASSSSGGINYNSPLHF	TGTGCCAGCAGCTCGTCAGGGGGGATTAACTATAATTCACCCCTCCACTTT
.	TRBV5-6	TRBJ2-7	.	14	CASSLRLPGAEQYF	TGTGCCAGCAGCTTACGTCTCCCAGGAGCGGAGCAGTACTTC
.	TRBV9	TRBJ2-5	.	15	CASSPRDGHARTQYF	TGTGCCAGCAGCCCTAGGGACGGCCACGCGCGGACCCAGTACTTC
.	TRBV19	TRBJ2-7	TRBD2	16	CASSPVEAGHSYEQYF	TGTGCCAGTAGTCCCGTTGAAGCGGGGCACTCCTACGAGCAGTACTTC
.	TRBV7-9	TRBJ1-6	.	15	CASSPRGGPFSPLHF	TGTGCCAGCAGCCCCCGGGGGGGACCCTTTTCACCCCTCCACTTT
.	TRBV5-4	TRBJ2-5	.	13	CASSLGLEETQYF	TGTGCCAGCAGCTTGGGACTAGAGGAGACCCAGTACTTC
.	TRBV5-1	TRBJ2-7	.	15	CASSVGSGEIYEQYF	TGCGCCAGCAGCGTCGGCTCTGGGGAGATATACGAGCAGTACTTC
.	TRBV5-1	TRBJ2-7	.	15	CASSYEPNGAYEQYF	TGCGCCAGCAGCTATGAACCGAATGGGGCTTACGAGCAGTACTTC
once	TRBV6-1	TRBJ2-1	.	12	CASSEAGLKQFF	TGTGCCAGCAGTGAAGCGGGCCTCAAGCAGTTCTTC
.	TRBV28	TRBJ1-1	.	15	CASSSSTSRNTEAFF	TGTGCCAGCAGTTCCTCCACTTCAAGGAACACTGAAGCTTTCTTT
.	TRBV9	TRBJ2-3	TRBD1	13	CASSHGTGDTQYF	TGTGCCAGCAGCCACGGGACAGGAGATACGCAGTATTTT
few	TRBV7-9	TRBJ1-2	TRBD1	14	CASSSGTGNYGYTF	TGTGCCAGCAGCTCCGGGACAGGGAACTATGGCTACACCTTC
many	TRBV6-5	TRBJ1-5	.	15	CASSSDRYSNQPQHF	TGTGCCAGCAGTTCCGACAGGTATAGCAATCAGCCCCAGCATTTT
once	TRBV5-1	TRBJ1-3	.	15	CASTLMGDPGNTIYF	TGCGCCAGCACTCTCATGGGGGATCCTGGAAACACCATATATTTT
.	TRBV4-2	TRBJ2-3	TRBD2	17	CASSPELAGVNTDTQYF	TGTGCCAGCAGCCCGGAACTAGCGGGGGTGAACACAGATACGCAGTATTTT
.	TRBV4-1	TRBJ2-3	TRBD1	17	CASSPGPGTGKADTQYF	TGCGCCAGCAGCCCAGGACCGGGGACAGGGAAGGCAGATACGCAGTATTTT
.	TRBV19	TRBJ2-2	TRBD2	14	CASRLAGNTGELFF	TGTGCCAGTAGGTTAGCGGGGAACACCGGGGAGCTGTTTTTT
.	TRBV5-6	TRBJ1-2	.	13	CASSLLLGSGYTF	TGTGCCAGCAGCTTGTTGTTGGGGTCGGGCTACACCTTC
.	TRBV2	TRBJ1-4	.	11	CASSRGEKLFF	TGTGCCAGCAGCCGGGGGGAAAAACTGTTTTTT
.	TRBV5-6	TRBJ1-2	.	13	CASSLPHTLGYTF	TGTGCCAGCAGCTTGCCTCACACCTTGGGCTACACCTTC
.	TRBV4-1	TRBJ2-2	.	13	CASSQGSTGELFF	TGCGCCAGCAGCCAAGGGAGTACCGGGGAGCTGTTTTTT
.	TRBV5-8	TRBJ1-1	.	15	CASSLRQDMNTEAFF	TGTGCCAGCAGCTTGAGGCAAGATATGAACACTGAAGCTTTCTTT
few	TRBV5-1	TRBJ1-1	.	12	CASSLSQTEAFF	TGCGCCAGCAGCTTGTCGCAGACTGAAGCTTTCTTT